One and the same sample provided the 5 T cell receptor beta chains below, sequenced in a study of human T cells and chemical hapten exposure. MiXCR, run by TCRdb on the RACE reads, gives a single entry per CDR3 protein. The sample holds roughly 100,000 distinct CDR3 sequences, roughly 12% seen once. Time point defined: pre-sensitization, week 0. Treatment denoted: therapeutic diphenylcyclopropenone sensitization with weekly scalp DPC. Sequenced here: whole blood, sampled in connection with sensitization to the hapten diphenylcyclopropenone (DPC). Every receptor here comes from a woman in her 50s with alopecia areata. Some clones in this sample may be carry-over from other donors' samples.

This clonotype showed up just a few times. This rearrangement joins TRBV29-1 to TRBJ2-5; D is unclear. The V gene lost 6 bases and the J gene lost 5 bases, with 10 bases spanning the gap. CDR3 length equals 11 residues. The V gene's germline CDR1 is SQVTM and CDR2 ANQGSEA. The CDR3 DNA is TGCAGCGTAAGGCTCTGGGAGACCCAGTACTTC. It encodes CSVRLWETQYF.

This clonotype turned up a few times. The CDR3 sequence: CSASKILAGGNEQFF. CDR3 coding DNA: TGCAGTGCTAGTAAAATCCTAGCGGGAGGAAATGAGCAGTTCTTC. The chain combines TRBV20-1 with TRBJ2-1; 11 bases match TRBD2. The germline gives CDR1 DFQATT, CDR2 SNEGSKA (reference sequence). Trimming took 3 bases from V and 7 from J; bases not matched to a gene: 8. CDR3 size: 15 residues.

In this sample, this clonotype turned up many times. This chain joins TRBV12-3 or TRBV12-4 and TRBJ1-2, with D uncertain. The V and J ends lost 2 bases and 4 bases respectively, with 5 bases between them. This CDR3 is 12 amino acids long. CDR3: CASSLSPYGYTF. CDR3 in DNA: TGTGCCAGCAGTTTAAGCCCCTATGGCTACACCTTC.

This clonotype was detected ten times or more. The CDR3 bases are TGTGCCAGCAGTTACGCTTGGAGGATTAACTATGGCTACACCTTC. As protein: CASSYAWRINYGYTF. The chain has TRBV6-2 or TRBV6-3 and TRBJ1-2; no clear D. The V gene lost 2 bases and the J gene lost 1 base, with 11 bases spanning the gap. The CDR3 length is 15 residues. Germline V CDR1 and CDR2: MNHEY, SVGEGT.

The chain links TRBV6-2 or TRBV6-3 to TRBJ2-1; D is perhaps TRBD1 (6 bases). This CDR3 spans 19 amino acids. The germline V gene has CDR1 MNHEY and CDR2 SVGEGT. The V gene lost 4 bases and the J gene lost 0 bases, with 22 bases spanning the gap. The CDR3 sequence: CASSWLTGQSLGSYNEQFF. The CDR3 DNA is TGTGCCAGCAGTTGGCTGACCGGACAGTCCCTCGGCTCCTACAATGAGCAGTTCTTC.